This T cell receptor beta chain is drawn from a study of blood T cell repertoires in COVID-19. The CDR3 consists of 15 residues. Clones were read by immunoSEQ multiplex PCR, and TCRdb kept only the in-frame ones, dropping some. The sample contains 150,000 to 200,000 clones, roughly 84% of which appear only once. The receptor was derived from a woman aged 70-85 years with COVID-19, enrolled during active disease. The rearrangement joins TRBV21-1 to TRBJ2-3; whether TRBD2, the table's D call, matches the DNA was not checked. TRBV21-1 is reported as a pseudogene. The material sequenced was peripheral blood. The CDR3 DNA is TGTGCCAGCAGTTTTCTTCGGGGGTGCACAGATACGCAGTATTTT. Translation: CASSFLRGCTDTQYF.